These 18 T cell receptor beta chains were all obtained from the same sample, sequenced in a study of response to subunit inactivated influenza vaccine. TCRdb fed the RT-PCR reads into MiXCR, producing one record per CDR3 protein. The sample carries roughly 780,000 distinct CDR3 sequences, approximately 17% recorded once. The input for sequencing was PBMCs from blood, taken 4 to 6 days after vaccination. These TCRs come from a middle-aged man who received an inactivated influenza vaccine.

This clonotype was recorded a few times. The gene calls are TRBV12-3 or TRBV12-4 and TRBJ1-1; no reliable D call. Trimming cost V 2 bases and J 5 bases, with 12 bases left between them. The CDR3 extends over 14 amino acids. DNA of the CDR3: TGTGCCAGCAGTTTACGGGCCCGAAGGACTGAAGCTTTCTTT. Protein: CASSLRARRTEAFF.

The CDR3: CSTHPGGNPNEQFF. As DNA, the CDR3 is TGCAGCACCCATCCGGGCGGGAACCCCAATGAGCAGTTCTTC. This rearrangement joins TRBV29-1 to TRBJ2-1, with D possibly matching TRBD2 (6 bases). The V end lost 8 bases, the J end lost 6 bases, and 20 bases lay between the germline ends. The CDR3 runs 14 residues. The V gene's germline CDR1 is SQVTM and CDR2 ANQGSEA.

The chain employs TRBV21-1 and TRBJ2-5. TRBV21-1 has pseudogene status. This CDR3 comprises 15 residues. This CDR3 is CASSRKDLAPGTQYF. Here the CDR3 DNA reads TGTGCCAGCAGCAGAAAGGATTTGGCCCCAGGGACCCAGTACTTC.

This clonotype has only a few counts. The gene calls are TRBV6-1 and TRBJ1-1, with D perhaps TRBD1 (5 bases). The ends were cut back, 3 bases at V and 4 bases at J, with 9 bases in the middle. CDR3 length: 13 amino acids. Germline V CDR1 and CDR2: MNHNS, SASEGT. This CDR3 reads CASSDRASTEAFF. CDR3 nucleotide sequence: TGTGCCAGCAGTGACAGGGCGAGCACTGAAGCTTTCTTT.

This clonotype came up a few times. This chain links TRBV4-2 with TRBJ2-4; D might be TRBD1 (6 bases). Germline V CDR1 and CDR2: LGHNA, YNFKEQ. Trimming removed 1 base from V and 1 base from J, with 17 bases in between. This CDR3 region has 18 residues. CDR3 amino acids: CASSQAGSTGPAKNIQYF. The DNA for the CDR3 is TGTGCCAGCAGCCAAGCGGGATCCACAGGGCCGGCCAAAAACATTCAGTACTTC.

V gene TRBV12-3 or TRBV12-4 combines with J gene TRBJ2-5; maybe TRBD1 (6 bases). CDR3 length: 16 residues. V lost 5 bases, J lost 7 bases, and 23 bases lay in between. CDR3: CASSAPAGVIPRTQYF. DNA for the CDR3: TGTGCCAGCAGTGCCCCGGCAGGGGTAATCCCTCGGACCCAGTACTTC.

A few counts support this clonotype. The rearrangement uses TRBV7-2 and TRBJ1-1, with TRBD1 identical over 9 bases. The CDR3 is 14 amino acids. CDR1 and CDR2 (germline): SGHTA, FQGNSA. V lost 5 bases and J lost 8; bases outside the gene matches: 9. Here the CDR3 DNA reads TGTGCCAGCAGCCGCACTTACAGGGGGCAGGAAGCTTTCTTT. The encoded protein is CASSRTYRGQEAFF. The full variable domain, in which reference TRBV7-2 and TRBJ1-1 provide the parts outside the CDR3, is GAGVSQSPSNKVTEKGKDVELRCDPISGHTALYWYRQSLGQGLEFLIYFQGNSAPDKSGLPSDRFSAERTGGSVSTLTIQRTQQEDSAVYLCASSRTYRGQEAFFGQGTRLTVV.

V gene TRBV28 combines with J gene TRBJ1-4, with 7 bases fitting TRBD1. Trimming at V came to 4 bases and at J to 8 bases, leaving 4 bases not matched to a gene. Germline loops: CDR1 MDHEN, CDR2 SYDVKM. This CDR3 spans 13 amino acids. The CDR3 DNA reads TGTGCCAGCAGTTCCGGACAGGTCGAAAAACTGTTTTTT. Residues: CASSSGQVEKLFF. Combining the CDR3 with reference TRBV28 and TRBJ1-4 gives the whole variable domain DVKVTQSSRYLVKRTGEKVFLECVQDMDHENMFWYRQDPGLGLRLIYFSYDVKMKEKGDIPEGYSVSREKKERFSLILESASTNQTSMYLCASSSGQVEKLFFGSGTQLSVL.

Ten or more counts support this clonotype. This chain links TRBV20-1 with TRBJ2-7; the D is unclear. This CDR3 has 9 residues. V was trimmed by 5 bases and J by 7 bases, leaving 6 bases between them. CDR1 and CDR2 (germline): DFQATT, SNEGSKA (reference sequence). CDR3 nucleotide sequence: TGCAGTGCTGGGGTTGAGCAGTACTTC. It codes for CSAGVEQYF.

The chain combines TRBV12-3 or TRBV12-4 with TRBJ2-1; perhaps TRBD2 as D (5 bases). This CDR3 has 16 amino acids. Trimming removed 8 bases at V and 10 bases at J, with 27 bases between. The DNA of the CDR3 is TGTGCCAGCCAGAGTTCGGACTCACTGCGGGTAAGGGAGCAGTTCTTC. It yields the protein CASQSSDSLRVREQFF.

This rearrangement joins TRBV5-1 to TRBJ2-1, with D hard to call. The CDR3 totals 15 residues. In germline, CDR1 is SGHRS, CDR2 YFSETQ. V shed 6 bases and J shed 0 bases, with 13 bases lying between them. The chain's CDR3 is CASMLSLASYNEQFF. Here the CDR3 DNA reads TGCGCCAGCATGCTTAGCCTCGCCTCCTACAATGAGCAGTTCTTC.

This clonotype was detected many times. V and J are TRBV6-2 or TRBV6-3 and TRBJ2-7, with a possible D match to TRBD2 (6 bases). From germline, CDR1 is MNHEY and CDR2 SVGEGT. The CDR3 is made up of 14 amino acids. Trimming stripped 6 bases from V and 1 base from J, with 13 bases between. CDR3 amino acids: CASSLRELSYEQYF. The CDR3 region has the DNA TGTGCCAGCAGCCTACGGGAGCTTTCCTACGAGCAGTACTTC.

The V and J genes are TRBV11-2 and TRBJ2-1; TRBD2 agrees at 7 bases. Trimming at V came to 0 bases and at J to 2 bases, leaving 10 bases not matched to a gene. Germline V lookup: CDR1 SGHAT, CDR2 FQNNGV. The CDR3 is 18 residues long. The CDR3 region is CASSLDSAGGIPYNEQFF. CDR3 nucleotides: TGTGCCAGCAGCTTAGACTCGGCCGGGGGGATTCCCTACAATGAGCAGTTCTTC.

This clonotype was observed a handful of times. The chain uses TRBV29-1 and TRBJ2-1; 10 nucleotides align to TRBD2. Germline CDR1 and CDR2: SQVTM and ANQGSEA. V gave up 7 bases and J gave up 12 bases; unmatched junction bases: 12. The CDR3 loop spans 13 amino acids. CDR3 coding DNA: TGCAGCGCCGGGACTAGCGAGAGTTACTGGCAGTTCTTC. Protein sequence: CSAGTSESYWQFF.

In its sample, this clonotype was seen many times. The gene calls are TRBV15 and TRBJ2-3; tentatively, D is TRBD2 (5 bases). V gave up 0 bases and J gave up 0 bases, with 13 bases separating them. Germline V gene lookup returns CDR1 LNHNV and CDR2 YYDKDF (reference sequence). The CDR3 sequence is 17 residues long. The CDR3 nucleotides read TGTGCCACCAGCAGAGACCCCGGGGTGCGGAGCACAGATACGCAGTATTTT. Its protein is CATSRDPGVRSTDTQYF.

The J gene is TRBJ2-7, the V gene TRBV5-1; perhaps D is TRBD1 or TRBD2 (5 bases each). Trimming removed 3 bases from V and 3 bases from J, with 13 bases in between. The CDR3 sequence is 14 residues long. Germline V gives CDR1 SGHRS, CDR2 YFSETQ. The CDR3 DNA follows: TGCGCCAGCAGCTCACCGGGACGGAACTACGAGCAGTACTTC. Amino acid sequence: CASSSPGRNYEQYF.

This clonotype was observed a few times. CDR3 in amino acids: CASSQAKRSTYNEQFF. In DNA form, the CDR3 reads TGCGCCAGCAGCCAAGCCAAGCGGAGTACCTACAATGAGCAGTTCTTC. V gene TRBV4-3 combines with J gene TRBJ2-1; possible D gene TRBD2, 5 bases. V shed 1 base and J shed 2 bases, with 12 bases lying between them. This CDR3 is 16 amino acids long. Germline V gives CDR1 LGHNA, CDR2 YSLEER.

This clonotype was observed a few times. The V call is TRBV20-1, the J call TRBJ1-5, with D possibly matching TRBD1 (5 bases). Trimming pared 3 bases from V and 0 bases from J, leaving 15 bases between. The CDR3 sequence is 16 residues long. The germline gives CDR1 DFQATT, CDR2 SNEGSKA (reference sequence). Here the CDR3 DNA reads TGCAGTGCTAGTAGAGGGGCTGGAAATAGCAATCAGCCCCAGCATTTT. Translated, it gives CSASRGAGNSNQPQHF.